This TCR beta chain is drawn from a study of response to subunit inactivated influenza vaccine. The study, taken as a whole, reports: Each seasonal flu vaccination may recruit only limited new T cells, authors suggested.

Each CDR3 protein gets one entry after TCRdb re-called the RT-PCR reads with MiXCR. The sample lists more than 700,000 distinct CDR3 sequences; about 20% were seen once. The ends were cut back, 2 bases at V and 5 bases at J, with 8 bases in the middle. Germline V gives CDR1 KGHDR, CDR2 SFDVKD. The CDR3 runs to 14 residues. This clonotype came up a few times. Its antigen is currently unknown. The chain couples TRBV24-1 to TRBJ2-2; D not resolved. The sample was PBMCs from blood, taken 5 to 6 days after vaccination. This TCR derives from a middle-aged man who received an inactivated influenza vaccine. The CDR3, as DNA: TGTGCCACCAGTGATTCCGGGCTAACCGGGGAGCTGTTTTTT. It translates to CATSDSGLTGELFF.